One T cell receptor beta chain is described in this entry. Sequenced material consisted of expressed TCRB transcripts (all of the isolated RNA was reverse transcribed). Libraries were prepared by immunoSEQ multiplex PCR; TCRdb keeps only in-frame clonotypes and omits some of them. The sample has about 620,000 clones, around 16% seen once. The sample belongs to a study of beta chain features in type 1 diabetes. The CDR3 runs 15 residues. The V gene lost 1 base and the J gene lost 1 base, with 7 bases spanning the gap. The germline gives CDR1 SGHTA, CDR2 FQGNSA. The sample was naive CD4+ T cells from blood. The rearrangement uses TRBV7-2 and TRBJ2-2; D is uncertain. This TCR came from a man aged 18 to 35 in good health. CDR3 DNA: TGTGCCAGCAGCTTAGGGCTAGGGAACACCGGGGAGCTGTTTTTT. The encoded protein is CASSLGLGNTGELFF.